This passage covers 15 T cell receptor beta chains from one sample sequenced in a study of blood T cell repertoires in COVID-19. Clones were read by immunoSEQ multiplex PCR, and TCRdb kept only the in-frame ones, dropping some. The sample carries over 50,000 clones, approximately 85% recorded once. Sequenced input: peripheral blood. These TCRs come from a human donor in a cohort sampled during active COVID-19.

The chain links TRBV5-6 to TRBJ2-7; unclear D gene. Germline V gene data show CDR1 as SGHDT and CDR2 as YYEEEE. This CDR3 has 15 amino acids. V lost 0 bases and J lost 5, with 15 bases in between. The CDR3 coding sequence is TGTGCCAGCAGCTTGGGCCCCCAGGTTCCCCACGAGCAGTACTTC. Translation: CASSLGPQVPHEQYF. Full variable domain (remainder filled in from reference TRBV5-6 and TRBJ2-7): DAGVTQSPTHLIKTRGQQVTLRCSPKSGHDTVSWYQQALGQGPQFIFQYYEEEERQRGNFPDRFSGHQFPNYSSELNVNALLLGDSALYLCASSLGPQVPHEQYFGPGTRLTVT.

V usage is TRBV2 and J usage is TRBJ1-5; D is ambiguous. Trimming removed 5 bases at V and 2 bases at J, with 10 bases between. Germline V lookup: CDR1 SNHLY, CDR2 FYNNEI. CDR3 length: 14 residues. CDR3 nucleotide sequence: TGTGCCAGCAGTCAAGAATCAGGCAATCAGCCCCAGCATTTT. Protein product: CASSQESGNQPQHF. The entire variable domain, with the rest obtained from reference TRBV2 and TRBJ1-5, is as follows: EPEVTQTPSHQVTQMGQEVILRCVPISNHLYFYWYRQILGQKVEFLVSFYNNEISEKSEIFDDQFSVERPDGSNFTLKIRSTKLEDSAMYFCASSQESGNQPQHFGDGTRLSIL.

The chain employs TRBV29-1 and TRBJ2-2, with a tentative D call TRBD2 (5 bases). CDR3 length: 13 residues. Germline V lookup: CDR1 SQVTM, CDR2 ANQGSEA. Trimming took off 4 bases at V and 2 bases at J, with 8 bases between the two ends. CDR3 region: CSVGTGNTGELFF. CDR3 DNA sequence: TGCAGCGTTGGAACGGGAAACACCGGGGAGCTGTTTTTT.

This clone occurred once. In nucleotides, the CDR3 is TGTGCCAGCAGCGAAGGGGCAGGGGCGAACTATGGCTACACCTTC. Encoded protein: CASSEGAGANYGYTF. The V and J genes are TRBV9 and TRBJ1-2; D might be TRBD1 (6 bases). V lost 3 bases and J lost 2, with 14 bases in between. The CDR3 totals 15 residues. Germline V gives CDR1 SGDLS, CDR2 YYNGEE. Full variable domain (remainder filled in from reference TRBV9 and TRBJ1-2): DSGVTQTPKHLITATGQRVTLRCSPRSGDLSVYWYQQSLDQGLQFLIQYYNGEERAKGNILERFSAQQFPDLHSELNLSSLELGDSALYFCASSEGAGANYGYTFGSGTRLTVV.

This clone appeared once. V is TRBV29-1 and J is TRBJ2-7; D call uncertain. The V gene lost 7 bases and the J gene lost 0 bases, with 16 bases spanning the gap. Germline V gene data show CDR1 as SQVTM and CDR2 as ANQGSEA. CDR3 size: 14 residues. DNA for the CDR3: TGCAGCGCCGGATCGGCGCGGAACTCCTACGAGCAGTACTTC. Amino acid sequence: CSAGSARNSYEQYF.

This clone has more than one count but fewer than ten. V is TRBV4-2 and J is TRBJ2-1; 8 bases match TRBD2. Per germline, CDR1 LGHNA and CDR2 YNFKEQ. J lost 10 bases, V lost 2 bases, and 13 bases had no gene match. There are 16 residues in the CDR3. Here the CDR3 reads CASSQPGTRGGMEQFF. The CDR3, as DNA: TGTGCCAGCAGCCAACCTGGGACTAGGGGCGGAATGGAGCAGTTCTTC.

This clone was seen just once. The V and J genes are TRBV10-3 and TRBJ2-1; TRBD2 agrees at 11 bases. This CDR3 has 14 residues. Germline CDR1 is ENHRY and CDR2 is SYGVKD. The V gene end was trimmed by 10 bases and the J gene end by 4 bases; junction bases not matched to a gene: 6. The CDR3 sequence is CAKTGTSGYNEQFF. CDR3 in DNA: TGTGCCAAAACCGGGACTAGCGGTTACAATGAGCAGTTCTTC.

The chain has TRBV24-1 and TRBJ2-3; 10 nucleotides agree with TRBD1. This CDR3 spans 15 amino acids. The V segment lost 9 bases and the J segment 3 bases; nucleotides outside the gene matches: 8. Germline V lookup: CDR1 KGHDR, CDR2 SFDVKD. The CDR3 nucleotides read TGTGCCACCCGGAGTGGGACAGGGGCAACAGATACGCAGTATTTT. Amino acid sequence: CATRSGTGATDTQYF.

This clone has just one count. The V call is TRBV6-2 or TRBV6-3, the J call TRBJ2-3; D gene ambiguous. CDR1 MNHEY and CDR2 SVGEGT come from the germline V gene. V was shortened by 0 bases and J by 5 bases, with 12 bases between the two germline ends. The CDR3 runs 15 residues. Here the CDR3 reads CASSYSMAVRDTQYF. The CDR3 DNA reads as TGTGCCAGCAGTTACTCGATGGCGGTGAGAGATACGCAGTATTTT.

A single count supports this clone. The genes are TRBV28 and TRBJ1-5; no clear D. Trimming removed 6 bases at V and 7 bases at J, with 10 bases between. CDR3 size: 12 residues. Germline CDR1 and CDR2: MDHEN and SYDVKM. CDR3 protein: CASRTTGQPQHF. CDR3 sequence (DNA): TGTGCCAGCAGGACTACGGGCCAGCCCCAGCATTTT.

The CDR3 DNA sequence: TGTGCCAGCAGTTTGACAGGCCTGAGCTCCTACGAGCAGTACTTC. This encodes CASSLTGLSSYEQYF. This chain connects TRBV27 to TRBJ2-7; the D gene is possibly TRBD1 (6 bases). The CDR3 extends over 15 amino acids. The germline V gene has CDR1 MNHEY and CDR2 SMNVEV (reference sequence). Trimming took 3 bases from V and 0 from J, leaving 12 bases between them.

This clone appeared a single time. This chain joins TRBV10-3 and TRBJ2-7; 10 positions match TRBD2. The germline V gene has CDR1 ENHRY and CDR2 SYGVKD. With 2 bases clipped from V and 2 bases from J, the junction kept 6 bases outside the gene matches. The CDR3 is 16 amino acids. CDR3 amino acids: CAISEGPGTSAYEQYF. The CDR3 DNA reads TGTGCCATCAGTGAGGGTCCCGGGACTAGCGCCTACGAGCAGTACTTC.

The CDR3 reads CAARTSGRPVSFF. CDR3 coding DNA: TGTGCCGCCCGGACTAGCGGGAGGCCTGTTTCGTTCTTC. The chain carries TRBV6-5 and TRBJ2-1; TRBD2 matches at 14 bases. Germline V gene lookup returns CDR1 MNHEY and CDR2 SVGAGI. CDR3 length: 13 residues. The V segment lost 11 bases and the J segment 15 bases; nucleotides outside the gene matches: 12.

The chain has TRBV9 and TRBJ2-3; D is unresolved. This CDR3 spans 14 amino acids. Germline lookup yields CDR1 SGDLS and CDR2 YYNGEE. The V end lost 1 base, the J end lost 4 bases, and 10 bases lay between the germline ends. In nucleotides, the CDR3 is TGTGCCAGCAGCGTAAGGAGTTGGGCAGATACGCAGTATTTT. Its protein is CASSVRSWADTQYF.

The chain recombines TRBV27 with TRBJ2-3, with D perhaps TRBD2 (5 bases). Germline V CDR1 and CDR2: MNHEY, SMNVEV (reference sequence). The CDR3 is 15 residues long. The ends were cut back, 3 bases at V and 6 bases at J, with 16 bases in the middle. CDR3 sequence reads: CASSFSPLLEDTQYF. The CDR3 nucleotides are TGTGCCAGCAGTTTCTCACCGTTACTAGAGGATACGCAGTATTTT.